Listed below are T cell receptor beta chains from one sample, sequenced in a study of Ad26.COV2.S vaccination and SARS-CoV-2 variants. The assay was immunoSEQ multiplex PCR, and TCRdb's table has in-frame clones only and misses some. The data contain 510,000 or so clones, roughly 85% of them singletons. This sample comprised peripheral blood, obtained in a trial of Ad26.COV2.S vaccine versus placebo. The receptors were sampled from a person aged 18-60 years who received the Ad26.COV2.S COVID-19 vaccine or a placebo. CDR3s include the opening cysteine and the closing phenylalanine or tryptophan. D genes are given only for firm matches.

V: TRBV7-9
D: NA
J: TRBJ1-1
length: 14
CDR3: CASSLGQMNTEAFF
DNA: TGTGCCAGCAGCCTAGGACAGATGAACACTGAAGCTTTCTTT

V: TRBV5-4
D: TRBD1
J: TRBJ2-5
length: 16
CDR3: CASSSPGTGWMETQYF
DNA: TGTGCCAGCAGCTCCCCCGGGACAGGGTGGATGGAGACCCAGTACTTC

V: TRBV30
D: NA
J: TRBJ1-2
length: 13
CDR3: CAWSVRGSSGYTF
DNA: TGTGCCTGGAGTGTACGGGGAAGTTCTGGCTACACCTTC

V: TRBV6-5
D: NA
J: TRBJ2-3
length: 16
CDR3: CASSYSSSTSTDTQYF
DNA: TGTGCCAGCAGTTACTCTTCCTCGACCAGCACAGATACGCAGTATTTT

V: TRBV28
D: TRBD1
J: TRBJ2-5
length: 16
CDR3: CASSSRLRGNQETQYF
DNA: TGTGCCAGCAGCTCCCGTCTCAGGGGGAACCAAGAGACCCAGTACTTC

V: TRBV5-1
D: NA
J: TRBJ2-7
length: 16
CDR3: CASSGQPGRSSYEQYF
DNA: TGCGCCAGCAGCGGGCAACCGGGACGGAGCTCCTACGAGCAGTACTTC

V: TRBV9
D: TRBD2
J: TRBJ2-3
length: 15
CDR3: CASSVAGGRTDTQYF
DNA: TGTGCCAGCAGCGTAGCGGGAGGTCGGACAGATACGCAGTATTTT

V: TRBV6-5
D: TRBD1
J: TRBJ1-1
length: 15
CDR3: CASRRTGDKGTEAFF
DNA: TGTGCCAGCAGAAGGACAGGGGATAAGGGGACTGAAGCTTTCTTT

V: TRBV28
D: TRBD1
J: TRBJ1-2
length: 16
CDR3: CASTSIGTGANYGYTF
DNA: TGTGCCAGCACGTCAATAGGGACAGGGGCTAACTATGGCTACACCTTC

V: TRBV19
D: TRBD2
J: TRBJ2-5
length: 16
CDR3: CASSIVGSGRGETQYF
DNA: TGTGCCAGTAGTATAGTAGGTAGCGGGAGGGGAGAGACCCAGTACTTC

V: TRBV6-5
D: NA
J: TRBJ1-1
length: 14
CDR3: CASSYVQGGSEAFF
DNA: TGTGCCAGCAGTTATGTACAGGGCGGGTCTGAAGCTTTCTTT

V: TRBV9
D: NA
J: TRBJ2-4
length: 14
CDR3: CASSVEPGVDIQYF
DNA: TGTGCCAGCAGCGTAGAACCAGGTGTGGACATTCAGTACTTC

V: TRBV6-2/TRBV6-3
D: TRBD1
J: TRBJ1-1
length: 16
CDR3: CASSDDRAPENTEAFF
DNA: TGTGCCAGCAGTGACGACAGGGCCCCCGAAAACACTGAAGCTTTCTTT

V: TRBV30
D: NA
J: TRBJ1-1
length: 14
CDR3: CAWSVPAGFTEAFF
DNA: TGTGCCTGGAGTGTACCTGCCGGTTTCACTGAAGCTTTCTTT

V: TRBV7-2
D: TRBD1
J: TRBJ1-2
length: 14
CDR3: CASSDRGGAYGYTF
DNA: TGTGCCAGCAGCGACAGGGGGGGGGCCTATGGCTACACCTTC

V: TRBV18
D: NA
J: TRBJ2-1
length: 16
CDR3: CASSPRLVGSYNEQFF
DNA: TGTGCCAGCTCACCACGACTAGTTGGGTCCTACAATGAGCAGTTCTTC

V: TRBV12-3/TRBV12-4
D: NA
J: TRBJ2-7
length: 13
CDR3: CASSFSQTSEQYF
DNA: TGTGCCAGCAGTTTTAGCCAAACCTCCGAGCAGTACTTC

V: TRBV28
D: TRBD2
J: TRBJ2-7
length: 16
CDR3: CASSLNRLAGGYEQYF
DNA: TGTGCCAGCAGTTTAAATAGACTAGCAGGAGGCTACGAGCAGTACTTC